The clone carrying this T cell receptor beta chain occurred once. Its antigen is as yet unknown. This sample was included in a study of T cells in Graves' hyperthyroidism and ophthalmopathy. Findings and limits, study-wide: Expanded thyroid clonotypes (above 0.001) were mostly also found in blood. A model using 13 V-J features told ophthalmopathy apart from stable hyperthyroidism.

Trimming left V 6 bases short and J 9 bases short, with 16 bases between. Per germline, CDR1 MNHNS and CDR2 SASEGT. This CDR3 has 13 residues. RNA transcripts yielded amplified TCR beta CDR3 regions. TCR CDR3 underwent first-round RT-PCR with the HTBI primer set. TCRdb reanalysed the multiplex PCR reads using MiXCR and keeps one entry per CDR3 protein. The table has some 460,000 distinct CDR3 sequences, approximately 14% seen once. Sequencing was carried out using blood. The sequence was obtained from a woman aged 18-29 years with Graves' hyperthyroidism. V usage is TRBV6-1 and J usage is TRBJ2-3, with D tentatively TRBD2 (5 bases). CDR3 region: CASSSGPFGTQYF. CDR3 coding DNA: TGTGCCAGCAGCAGCGGACCCTTCGGAACGCAGTATTTT.